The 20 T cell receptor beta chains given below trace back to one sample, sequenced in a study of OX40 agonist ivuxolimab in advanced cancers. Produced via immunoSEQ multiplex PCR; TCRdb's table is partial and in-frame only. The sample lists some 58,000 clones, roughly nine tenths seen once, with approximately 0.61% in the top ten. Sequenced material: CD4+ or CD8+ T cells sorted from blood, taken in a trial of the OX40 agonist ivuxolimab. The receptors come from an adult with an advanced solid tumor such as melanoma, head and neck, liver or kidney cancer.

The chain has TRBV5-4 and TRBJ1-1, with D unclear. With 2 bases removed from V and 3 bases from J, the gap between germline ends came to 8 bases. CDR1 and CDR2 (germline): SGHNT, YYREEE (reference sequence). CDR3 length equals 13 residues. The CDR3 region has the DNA TGTGCCAGCAGCTTACCTCTGGACACTGAAGCTTTCTTT. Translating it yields CASSLPLDTEAFF.

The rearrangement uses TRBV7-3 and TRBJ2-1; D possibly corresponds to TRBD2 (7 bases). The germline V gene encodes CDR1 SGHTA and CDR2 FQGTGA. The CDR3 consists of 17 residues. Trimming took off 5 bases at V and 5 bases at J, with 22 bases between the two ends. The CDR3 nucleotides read TGTGCCAGCAGCGAAAAGGGGGGGCTAGCGGAGAACAATGAGCAGTTCTTC. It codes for CASSEKGGLAENNEQFF.

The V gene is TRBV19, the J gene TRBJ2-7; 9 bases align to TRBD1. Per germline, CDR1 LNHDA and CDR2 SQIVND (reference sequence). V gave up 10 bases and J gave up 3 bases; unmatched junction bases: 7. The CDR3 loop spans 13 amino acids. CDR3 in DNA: TGTGCCACGAGACAGGGGGGCGACTACGAGCAGTACTTC. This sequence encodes CATRQGGDYEQYF.

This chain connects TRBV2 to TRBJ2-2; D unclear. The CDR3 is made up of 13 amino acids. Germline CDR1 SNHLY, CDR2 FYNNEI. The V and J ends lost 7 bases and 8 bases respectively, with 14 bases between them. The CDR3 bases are TGTGCCAGCACCGAATGGAAGGTGGGGGAGCTGTTTTTT. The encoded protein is CASTEWKVGELFF.

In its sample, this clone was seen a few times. In nucleotides, the CDR3 is TGTGCCAGCAGCCGGACAGGGTACGAGCAGTACTTC. This gives the protein CASSRTGYEQYF. The chain carries TRBV27 and TRBJ2-7; 8 bases line up with TRBD1. CDR1 is MNHEY, CDR2 SMNVEV, per germline (reference sequence). V dropped 6 bases and J dropped 4; count of bases not matched to a gene: 2. The CDR3 contains 12 residues.

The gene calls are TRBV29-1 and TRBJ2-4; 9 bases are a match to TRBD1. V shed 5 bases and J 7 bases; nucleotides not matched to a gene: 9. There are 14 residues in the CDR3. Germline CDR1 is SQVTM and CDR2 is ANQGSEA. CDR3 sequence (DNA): TGCAGCGTTACCACAGGGGGCTCATGGAACATTCAGTACTTC. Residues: CSVTTGGSWNIQYF.

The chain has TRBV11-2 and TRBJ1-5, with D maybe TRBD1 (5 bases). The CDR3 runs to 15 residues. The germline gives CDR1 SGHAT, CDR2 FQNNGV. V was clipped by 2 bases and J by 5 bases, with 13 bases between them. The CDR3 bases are TGTGCCAGCAGCTTACGCCAGGGATTGGATCAGCCCCAGCATTTT. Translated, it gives CASSLRQGLDQPQHF.

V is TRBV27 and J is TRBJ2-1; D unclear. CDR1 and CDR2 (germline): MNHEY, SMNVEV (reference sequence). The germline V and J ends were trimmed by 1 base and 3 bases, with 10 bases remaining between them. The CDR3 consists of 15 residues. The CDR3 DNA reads TGTGCCAGCAGTTTATTTCCTCTCAACTACAATGAGCAGTTCTTC. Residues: CASSLFPLNYNEQFF.

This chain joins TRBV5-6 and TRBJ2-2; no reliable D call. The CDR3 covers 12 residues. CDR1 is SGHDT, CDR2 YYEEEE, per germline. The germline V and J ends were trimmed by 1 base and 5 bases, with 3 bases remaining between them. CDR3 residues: CASSLWTGELFF. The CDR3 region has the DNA TGTGCCAGCAGCTTGTGGACCGGGGAGCTGTTTTTT.

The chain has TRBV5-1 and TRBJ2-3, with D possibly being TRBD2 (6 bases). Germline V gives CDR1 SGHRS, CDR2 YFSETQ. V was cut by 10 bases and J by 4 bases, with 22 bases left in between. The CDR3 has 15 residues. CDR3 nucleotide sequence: TGCGCCGCCTCTGGTGGGGGAGGACGATCAGATACGCAGTATTTT. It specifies CAASGGGGRSDTQYF. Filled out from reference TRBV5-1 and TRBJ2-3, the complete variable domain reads KAGVTQTPRYLIKTRGQQVTLSCSPISGHRSVSWYQQTPGQGLQFLFEYFSETQRNKGNFPGRFSGRQFSNSRSEMNVSTLELGDSALYLCAASGGGGRSDTQYFGPGTRLTVL.

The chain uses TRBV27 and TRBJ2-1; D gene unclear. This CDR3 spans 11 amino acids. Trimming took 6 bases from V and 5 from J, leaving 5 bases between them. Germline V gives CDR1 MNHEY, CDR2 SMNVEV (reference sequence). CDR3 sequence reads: CASSTNNEQFF. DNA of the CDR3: TGTGCCAGCAGCACTAACAATGAGCAGTTCTTC.

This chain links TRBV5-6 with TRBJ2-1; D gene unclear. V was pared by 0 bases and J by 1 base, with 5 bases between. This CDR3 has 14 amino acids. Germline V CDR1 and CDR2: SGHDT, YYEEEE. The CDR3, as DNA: TGTGCCAGCAGCTTGGTCACATCCTACAATGAGCAGTTCTTC. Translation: CASSLVTSYNEQFF.

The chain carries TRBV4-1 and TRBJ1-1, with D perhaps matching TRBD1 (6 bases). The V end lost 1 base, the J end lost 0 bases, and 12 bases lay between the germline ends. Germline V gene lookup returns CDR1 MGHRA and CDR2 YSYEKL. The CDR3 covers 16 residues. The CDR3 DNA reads TGCGCCAGCAGCCAAGGCTGGACAGTAATGAACACTGAAGCTTTCTTT. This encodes CASSQGWTVMNTEAFF.

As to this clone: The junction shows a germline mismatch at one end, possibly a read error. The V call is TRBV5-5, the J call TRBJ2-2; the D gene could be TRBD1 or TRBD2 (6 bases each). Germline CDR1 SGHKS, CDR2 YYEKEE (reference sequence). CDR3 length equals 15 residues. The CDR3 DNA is TGTGCCAGCAGCTTGACGGGGGCGAAAACCGGGGAGCTGTTTTTT. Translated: CASSLTGAKTGELFF.

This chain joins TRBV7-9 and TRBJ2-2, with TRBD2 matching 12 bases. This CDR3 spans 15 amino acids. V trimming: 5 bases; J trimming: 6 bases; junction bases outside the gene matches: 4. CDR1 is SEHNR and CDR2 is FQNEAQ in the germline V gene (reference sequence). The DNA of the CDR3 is TGTGCCAGCAGCCAGACTAGCGGGAGTCCCGGGGAGCTGTTTTTT. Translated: CASSQTSGSPGELFF. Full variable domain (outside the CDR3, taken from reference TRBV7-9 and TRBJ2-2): DTGVSQNPRHKITKRGQNVTFRCDPISEHNRLYWYRQTLGQGPEFLTYFQNEAQLEKSRLLSDRFSAERPKGSFSTLEIQRTEQGDSAMYLCASSQTSGSPGELFFGEGSRLTVL.

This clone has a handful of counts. CDR3 in amino acids: CASSFWGRDEGYTF. In nucleotides, the CDR3 is TGTGCCAGCAGTTTTTGGGGCAGGGATGAGGGCTACACCTTC. The chain couples TRBV28 to TRBJ1-2, with a weak D call TRBD1 (5 bases). V dropped 3 bases and J dropped 8 bases, with 16 bases sitting between them. This CDR3 contains 14 residues. CDR1 and CDR2 (germline): MDHEN, SYDVKM.

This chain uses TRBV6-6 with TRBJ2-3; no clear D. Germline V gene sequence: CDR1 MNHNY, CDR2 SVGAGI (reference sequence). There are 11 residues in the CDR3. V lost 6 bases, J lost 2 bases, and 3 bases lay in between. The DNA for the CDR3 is TGTGCCAGCAGCCTCACAGATACGCAGTATTTT. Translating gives CASSLTDTQYF.

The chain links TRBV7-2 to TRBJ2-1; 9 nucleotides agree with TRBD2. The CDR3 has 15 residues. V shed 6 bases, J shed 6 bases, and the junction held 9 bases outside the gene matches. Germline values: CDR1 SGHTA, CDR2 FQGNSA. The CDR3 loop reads CASRSGTSRANEQFF. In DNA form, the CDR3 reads TGTGCCAGCAGGTCCGGGACTAGCCGAGCCAATGAGCAGTTCTTC.

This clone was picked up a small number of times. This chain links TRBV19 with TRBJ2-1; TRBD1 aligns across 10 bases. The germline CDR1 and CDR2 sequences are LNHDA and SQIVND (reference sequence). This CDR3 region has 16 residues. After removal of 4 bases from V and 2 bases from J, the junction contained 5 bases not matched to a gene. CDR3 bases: TGTGCCAGTAGTAGAGGTGGGACAGGGGCCTACAATGAGCAGTTCTTC. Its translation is CASSRGGTGAYNEQFF. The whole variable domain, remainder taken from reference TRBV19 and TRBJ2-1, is DGGITQSPKYLFRKEGQNVTLSCEQNLNHDAMYWYRQDPGQGLRLIYYSQIVNDFQKGDIAEGYSVSREKKESFPLTVTSAQKNPTAFYLCASSRGGTGAYNEQFFGPGTRLTVL.

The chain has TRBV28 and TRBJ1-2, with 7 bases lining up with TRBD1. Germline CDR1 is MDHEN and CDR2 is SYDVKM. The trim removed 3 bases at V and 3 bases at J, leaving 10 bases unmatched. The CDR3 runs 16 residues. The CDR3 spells CASSFLDRPAYYGYTF. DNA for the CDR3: TGTGCCAGCAGTTTTCTGGACAGGCCCGCATACTATGGCTACACCTTC.